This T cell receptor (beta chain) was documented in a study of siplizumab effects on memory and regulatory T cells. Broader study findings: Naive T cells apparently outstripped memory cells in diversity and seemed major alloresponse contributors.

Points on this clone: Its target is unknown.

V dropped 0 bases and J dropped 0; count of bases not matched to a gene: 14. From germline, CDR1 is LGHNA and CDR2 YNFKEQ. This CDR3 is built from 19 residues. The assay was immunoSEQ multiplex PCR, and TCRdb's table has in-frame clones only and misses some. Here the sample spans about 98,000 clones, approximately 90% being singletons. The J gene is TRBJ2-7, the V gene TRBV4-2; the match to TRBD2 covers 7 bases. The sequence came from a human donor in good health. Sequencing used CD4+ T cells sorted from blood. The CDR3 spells CASSQDLASGLLNSYEQYF. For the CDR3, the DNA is TGTGCCAGCAGCCAAGATTTGGCTAGCGGTCTGTTGAACTCCTACGAGCAGTACTTC.